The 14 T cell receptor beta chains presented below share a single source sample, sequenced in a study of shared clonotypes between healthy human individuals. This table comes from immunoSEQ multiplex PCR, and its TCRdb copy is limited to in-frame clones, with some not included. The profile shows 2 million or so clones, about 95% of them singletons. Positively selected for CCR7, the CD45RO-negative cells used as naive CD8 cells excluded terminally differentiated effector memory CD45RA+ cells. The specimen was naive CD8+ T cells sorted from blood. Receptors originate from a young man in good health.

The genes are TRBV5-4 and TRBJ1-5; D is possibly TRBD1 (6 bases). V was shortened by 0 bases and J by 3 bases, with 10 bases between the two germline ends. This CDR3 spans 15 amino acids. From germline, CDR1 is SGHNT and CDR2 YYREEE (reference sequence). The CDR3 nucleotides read TGTGCCAGCAGCTTGGACAGGGAGGTCAATCAGCCCCAGCATTTT. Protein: CASSLDREVNQPQHF.

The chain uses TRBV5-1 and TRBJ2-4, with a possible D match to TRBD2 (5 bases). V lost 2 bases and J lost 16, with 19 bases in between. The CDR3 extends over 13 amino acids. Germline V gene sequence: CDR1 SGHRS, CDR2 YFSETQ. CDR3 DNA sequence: TGCGCCAGCAGCTTAAAGGGAGAAGTTCCATTTTACTTC. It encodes CASSLKGEVPFYF.

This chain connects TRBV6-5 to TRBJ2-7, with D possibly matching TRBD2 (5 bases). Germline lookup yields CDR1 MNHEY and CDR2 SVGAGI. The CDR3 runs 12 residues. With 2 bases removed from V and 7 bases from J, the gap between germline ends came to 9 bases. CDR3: CASSYTTGEQYF. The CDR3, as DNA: TGTGCCAGCAGTTACACGACGGGAGAGCAGTACTTC.

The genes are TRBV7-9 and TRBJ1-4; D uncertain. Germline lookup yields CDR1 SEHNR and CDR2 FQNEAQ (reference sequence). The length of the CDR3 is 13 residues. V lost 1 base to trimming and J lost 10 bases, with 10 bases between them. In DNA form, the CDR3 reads TGTGCCAGCAGCTTAGTATTTCGGGGAAAACTGTTTTTT. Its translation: CASSLVFRGKLFF.

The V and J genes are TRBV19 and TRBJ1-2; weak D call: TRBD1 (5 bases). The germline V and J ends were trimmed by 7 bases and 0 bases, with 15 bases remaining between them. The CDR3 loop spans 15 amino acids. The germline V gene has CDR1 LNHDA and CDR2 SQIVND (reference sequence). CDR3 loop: CASTEGILANYGYTF. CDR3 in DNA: TGTGCCAGTACTGAGGGGATCTTAGCTAACTATGGCTACACCTTC.

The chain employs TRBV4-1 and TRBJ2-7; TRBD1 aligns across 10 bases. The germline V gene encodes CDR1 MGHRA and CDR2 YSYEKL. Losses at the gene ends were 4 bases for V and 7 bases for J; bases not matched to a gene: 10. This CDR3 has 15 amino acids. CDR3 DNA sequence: TGCGCCAGCAGCCCAGCAGGACAGGGGGTTCGGGAGCAGTACTTC. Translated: CASSPAGQGVREQYF.

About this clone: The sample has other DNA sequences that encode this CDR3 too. The CDR3 DNA follows: TGTGCCAGCAGTTTAGGGACACTAAGCAATCAGCCCCAGCATTTT. Protein sequence: CASSLGTLSNQPQHF. The chain has TRBV27 and TRBJ1-5, with D tentatively TRBD1 (6 bases). The CDR3 contains 15 residues. Trimming left V 2 bases short and J 1 base short, with 9 bases between. Germline V lookup: CDR1 MNHEY, CDR2 SMNVEV (reference sequence).

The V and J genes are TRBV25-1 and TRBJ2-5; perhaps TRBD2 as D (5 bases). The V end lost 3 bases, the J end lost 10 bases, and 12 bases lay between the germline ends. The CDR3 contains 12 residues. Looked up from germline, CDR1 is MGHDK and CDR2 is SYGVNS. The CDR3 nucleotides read TGTGCCAGCAGTGACCCCGGGATTGACCAGTACTTC. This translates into CASSDPGIDQYF.

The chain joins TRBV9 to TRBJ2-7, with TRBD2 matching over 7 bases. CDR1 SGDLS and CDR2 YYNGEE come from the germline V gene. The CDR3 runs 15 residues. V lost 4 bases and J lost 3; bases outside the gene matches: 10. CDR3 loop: CASSFRAGGYYEQYF. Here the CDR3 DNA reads TGTGCCAGCAGCTTCCGGGCCGGGGGGTACTACGAGCAGTACTTC.

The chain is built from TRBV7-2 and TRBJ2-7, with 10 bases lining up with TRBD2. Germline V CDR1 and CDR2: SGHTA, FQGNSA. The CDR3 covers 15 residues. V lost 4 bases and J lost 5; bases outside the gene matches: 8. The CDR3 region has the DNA TGTGCCAGCAGCTCCTTAGCGGGGGGAGGGAACGAGCAGTACTTC. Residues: CASSSLAGGGNEQYF.

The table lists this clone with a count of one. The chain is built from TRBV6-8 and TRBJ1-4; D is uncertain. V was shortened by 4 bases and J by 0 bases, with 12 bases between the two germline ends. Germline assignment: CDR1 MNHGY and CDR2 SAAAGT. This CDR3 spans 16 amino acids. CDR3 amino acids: CASSFPWEATNEKLFF. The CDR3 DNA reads TGTGCCAGCAGTTTTCCATGGGAGGCAACTAATGAAAAACTGTTTTTT.

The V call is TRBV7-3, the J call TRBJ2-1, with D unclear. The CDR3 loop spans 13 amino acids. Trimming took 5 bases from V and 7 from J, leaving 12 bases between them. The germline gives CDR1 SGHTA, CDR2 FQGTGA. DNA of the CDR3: TGTGCCAGCAGCCGGTGGGTAGGGAATGAGCAGTTCTTC. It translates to CASSRWVGNEQFF.

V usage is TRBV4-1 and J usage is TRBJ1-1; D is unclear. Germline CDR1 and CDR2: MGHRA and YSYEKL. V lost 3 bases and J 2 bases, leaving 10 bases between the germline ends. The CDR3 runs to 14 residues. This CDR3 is CASSQNKRNTEAFF. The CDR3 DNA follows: TGCGCCAGCAGCCAGAACAAAAGAAACACTGAAGCTTTCTTT.

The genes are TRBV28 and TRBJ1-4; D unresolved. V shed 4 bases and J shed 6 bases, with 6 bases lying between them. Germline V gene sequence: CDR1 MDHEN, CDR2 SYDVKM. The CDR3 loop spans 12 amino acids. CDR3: CASSSIDEKLFF. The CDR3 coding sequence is TGTGCCAGCAGTTCTATCGATGAAAAACTGTTTTTT.